This TCR beta chain derives from a study of T cell changes during pregnancy in multiple sclerosis. Repertoires were generated with immunoSEQ multiplex PCR, while TCRdb's copy carries only in-frame clones and drops some. The data show about 83,000 clones, about 89% seen once. The V gene's germline CDR1 is SGHVS and CDR2 FQNEAQ. This CDR3 has 16 amino acids. The V and J ends lost 1 base and 8 bases, in that order; junction bases with no gene match: 8. The sequencing here drew on PBMCs, taken in the first trimester of pregnancy. V and J are TRBV7-8 and TRBJ2-1; 10 nucleotides agree with TRBD2. This receptor was identified in a female donor in good health, serving as a control in a pregnancy study. Some clones in this sample may be carry-over from other donors' samples. CDR3 loop: CASSLVSAGGPYEQFF. CDR3 coding DNA: TGTGCCAGCAGCTTAGTTTCAGCGGGGGGGCCTTATGAGCAGTTCTTC. The whole variable domain, remainder taken from reference TRBV7-8 and TRBJ2-1, is GAGVSQSPRYKVAKRGQDVALRCDPISGHVSLFWYQQALGQGPEFLTYFQNEAQLDKSGLPSDRFFAERPEGSVSTLKIQRTQQEDSAVYLCASSLVSAGGPYEQFFGPGTRLTVL.